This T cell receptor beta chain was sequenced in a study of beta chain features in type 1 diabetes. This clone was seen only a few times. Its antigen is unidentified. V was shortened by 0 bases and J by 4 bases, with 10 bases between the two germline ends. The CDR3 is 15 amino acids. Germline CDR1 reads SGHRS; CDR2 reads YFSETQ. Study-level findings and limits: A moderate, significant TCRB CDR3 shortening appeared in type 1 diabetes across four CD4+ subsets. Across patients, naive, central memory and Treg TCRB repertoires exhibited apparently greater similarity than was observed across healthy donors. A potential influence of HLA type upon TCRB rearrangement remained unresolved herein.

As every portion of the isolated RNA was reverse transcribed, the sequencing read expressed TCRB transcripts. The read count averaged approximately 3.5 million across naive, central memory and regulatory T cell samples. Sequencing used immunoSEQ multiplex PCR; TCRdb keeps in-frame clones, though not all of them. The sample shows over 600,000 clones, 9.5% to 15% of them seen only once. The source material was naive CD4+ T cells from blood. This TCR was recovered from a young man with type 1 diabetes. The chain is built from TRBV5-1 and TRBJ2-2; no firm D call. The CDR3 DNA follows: TGCGCCAGCAGCTTGGGATCTGGCACCACCGGGGAGCTGTTTTTT. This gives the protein CASSLGSGTTGELFF.